The clone carrying this T cell receptor beta chain has a handful of counts. Its antigen remains unknown. The data were obtained in a study of cytomegalovirus exposure and HLA in healthy donors. Points from the study as a whole: Certain indistinguishable V segments, among them TRBV6-2 and TRBV6-3, were excluded. When presence/absence was analysed, sequencing depth was taken to be roughly uniform across donors. An analysis that came later showed most CMV-associated TCR beta chains appearing HLA-restricted. Productive status was seen about 87% or about 30% of the time for most TCR beta V segments in an earlier analysis.

This CDR3 contains 15 residues. Per the germline V gene, CDR1 is MRHNA and CDR2 is SNTAGT. The V segment lost 6 bases and the J segment 8 bases; nucleotides outside the gene matches: 14. The study ran its PCR with 60 Vbeta and 13 Jbeta primers. Using immunoSEQ multiplex PCR, the repertoire was profiled, and TCRdb retains in-frame clones only, with some absent. The sample yields about 120,000 clones, approximately 74% seen once. The chain links TRBV6-4 to TRBJ1-2; 8 nucleotides match TRBD1. The sequence came from a man aged 35-49 years in good health and CMV-seropositive. Source material: PBMCs. This chain's CDR3 is CASRRTQQGAGGYTF. The DNA of the CDR3 is TGTGCCAGCAGACGAACCCAGCAGGGGGCGGGCGGCTACACCTTC.